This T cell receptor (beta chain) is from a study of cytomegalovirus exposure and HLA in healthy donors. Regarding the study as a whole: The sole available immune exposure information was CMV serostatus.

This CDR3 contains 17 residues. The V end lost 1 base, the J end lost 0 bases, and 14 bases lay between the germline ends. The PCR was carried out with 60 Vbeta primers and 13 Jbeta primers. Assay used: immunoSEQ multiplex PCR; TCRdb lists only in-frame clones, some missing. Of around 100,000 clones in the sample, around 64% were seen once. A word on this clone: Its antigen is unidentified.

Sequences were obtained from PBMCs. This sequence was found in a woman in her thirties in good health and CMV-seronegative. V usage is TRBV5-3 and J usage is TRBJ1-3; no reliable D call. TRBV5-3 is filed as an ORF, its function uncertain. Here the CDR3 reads CARSLNRRRHSGNTIYF. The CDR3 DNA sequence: TGTGCCAGAAGCTTGAACAGACGTCGACACTCTGGAAACACCATATATTTT.